Each of the 32 T cell receptor beta chains below was sequenced from the same sample in a study of blood T cell repertoires in COVID-19. Profiling relied on immunoSEQ multiplex PCR, and the TCRdb table lists in-frame clones only, not all of them. The top ten hold 9.4% of the sample, which has roughly 300,000 clones, approximately 91% seen once. What was sequenced was peripheral blood. These TCRs come from a man aged 18 to 30 with active or convalescent COVID-19.

V gene TRBV24-1 combines with J gene TRBJ2-1, with D possibly being TRBD2 (7 bases). CDR1 is KGHDR, CDR2 SFDVKD, per germline. The CDR3 spans 19 residues. V lost 5 bases, J lost 5 bases, and 27 bases lay in between. CDR3 bases: TGTGCCACCAGTGCGCCTTCACGGGGGGCTGATAACTTTGACAATGAGCAGTTCTTC. Amino acid sequence: CATSAPSRGADNFDNEQFF.

J is TRBJ1-1 and V is TRBV6-5; 10 nucleotides line up with TRBD1. This CDR3 is 14 amino acids long. V lost 6 bases and J lost 11; bases outside the gene matches: 12. The V gene's germline CDR1 is MNHEY and CDR2 SVGAGI. In nucleotides, the CDR3 is TGTGCCAGCAGCTTGGGACAGGGGATGGGATCGGCTTTCTTT. Translation gives CASSLGQGMGSAFF.

This clone was counted once. The V and J genes are TRBV27 and TRBJ2-3, with 14 bases lining up with TRBD2. After removal of 5 bases from V and 2 bases from J, the junction contained 3 bases not matched to a gene. The CDR3 spans 16 residues. Looked up from germline, CDR1 is MNHEY and CDR2 is SMNVEV (reference sequence). CDR3 nucleotide sequence: TGTGCCAGCAGTCGGGGACTAGCGGGGGTCACAGATACGCAGTATTTT. This encodes CASSRGLAGVTDTQYF.

V is TRBV12-3 or TRBV12-4 and J is TRBJ2-5, with D tentatively TRBD2 (6 bases). Trimming stripped 5 bases from V and 5 bases from J, with 12 bases between. CDR3 length equals 13 residues. CDR3 DNA sequence: TGTGCCAGCAGTCCCGACGCGGGGGAGACCCAGTACTTC. Translated: CASSPDAGETQYF.

This rearrangement joins TRBV12-3 or TRBV12-4 to TRBJ1-5; D remains unclear. V was trimmed by 5 bases and J by 11 bases, leaving 10 bases between them. The CDR3 sequence is 11 residues long. The CDR3 coding sequence is TGTGCCAGCAGTACCCTCGGGGCCCAGCATTTT. Translation: CASSTLGAQHF.

The chain is built from TRBV10-3 and TRBJ1-1, with D perhaps TRBD1 (6 bases). Trimming shortened V by 0 bases and J by 1 base, and 15 bases separated the two germline ends. The CDR3 is made up of 17 amino acids. Per germline, CDR1 ENHRY and CDR2 SYGVKD. The CDR3 DNA sequence: TGTGCCATCAGTGAGTCGAGTGGCGGGGGGCCGAACACTGAAGCTTTCTTT. Translating it yields CAISESSGGGPNTEAFF.

The V gene is TRBV6-5, the J gene TRBJ1-2; TRBD1 is a possible D gene (6 bases). CDR1 MNHEY and CDR2 SVGAGI come from the germline V gene. The CDR3 covers 11 residues. Trimming pared 6 bases from V and 8 bases from J, leaving 10 bases between. The CDR3 spells CASRQGGGYTF. The CDR3 nucleotides read TGTGCCAGCAGACAGGGAGGGGGCTACACCTTC.

A remark on this clone: Here the CDR3 omits its conserved ending phenylalanine or tryptophan, so a read error is the likely source. The DNA is omitted, as the CDR3 cannot be located on it reliably, and the CDR3 follows TCRdb's listing. The chain couples TRBV10-1 to TRBJ2-7; the D segment call TRBD2 is taken from the table without a DNA check. Germline lookup yields CDR1 WNHNN and CDR2 SYGVQD (reference sequence). The CDR3 contains 10 residues when both ends are counted. This CDR3 is CASGRGTRLL.

The rearrangement joins TRBV4-1 to TRBJ2-3; 7 positions match TRBD1. The trim removed 5 bases at V and 2 bases at J, leaving 7 bases unmatched. This CDR3 is 15 amino acids long. Germline assignment: CDR1 MGHRA and CDR2 YSYEKL. CDR3 region: CASSRGQGYTDTQYF. The CDR3 bases are TGCGCCAGCAGCAGGGGGCAGGGTTACACAGATACGCAGTATTTT.

V gene TRBV15 combines with J gene TRBJ2-3; tentatively, D is TRBD2 (5 bases). Germline assignment: CDR1 LNHNV and CDR2 YYDKDF (reference sequence). V was cut by 8 bases and J by 2 bases, with 14 bases left in between. The CDR3 sequence is 14 residues long. CDR3 nucleotides: TGTGCCACCGGAAGGGAACGGGACACAGATACGCAGTATTTT. Translation gives CATGRERDTDTQYF.

The V call is TRBV11-2, the J call TRBJ2-1, with 9 bases that match TRBD1. Per germline, CDR1 SGHAT and CDR2 FQNNGV. With V trimmed by 5 bases and J by 5 bases, 10 bases remained unmatched. This CDR3 contains 16 residues. The CDR3, as DNA: TGTGCCAGCAGCCTCCTACGACAGGGGGAGAACAATGAGCAGTTCTTC. This encodes CASSLLRQGENNEQFF.

The V gene is TRBV19, the J gene TRBJ2-5; tentative D call: TRBD1 (5 bases). Looked up from germline, CDR1 is LNHDA and CDR2 is SQIVND (reference sequence). Between the trimmed V and J ends, which lost 6 bases and 4 bases, there was a span of 18 bases. The CDR3 consists of 15 residues. The CDR3 coding sequence is TGTGCCAGTAGCTCCGTGACTGCGCAGGGAGAGACCCAGTACTTC. Its translation is CASSSVTAQGETQYF.

The gene calls are TRBV25-1 and TRBJ1-2, with 7 bases that match TRBD1. The J segment lost 8 bases and the V segment lost 10 bases, leaving 13 bases of the junction unmatched. Germline CDR1 reads MGHDK; CDR2 reads SYGVNS. This CDR3 comprises 13 residues. CDR3 in DNA: TGTGCCACGAGCTTGACAGGGCGGGGAGGCTACACCTTC. It encodes CATSLTGRGGYTF.

J is TRBJ1-6 and V is TRBV13, with D possibly TRBD1 on 6 matching bases. Trimming took 5 bases from V and 7 from J, leaving 21 bases between them. The germline CDR1 and CDR2 sequences are PRHDT and FYEKMQ (reference sequence). The CDR3 has 17 residues. The CDR3 spells CASSQSPGHRSNSPLHF. CDR3 sequence (DNA): TGTGCCAGCAGCCAATCCCCGGGACACAGATCCAATTCACCCCTCCACTTT.

The chain couples TRBV29-1 to TRBJ1-2, with unresolved D. This CDR3 is built from 12 residues. CDR1 is SQVTM and CDR2 is ANQGSEA in the germline V gene. The V and J ends lost 4 bases and 4 bases respectively, with 10 bases between them. CDR3 in amino acids: CSVAAAGYGYTF. CDR3 sequence (DNA): TGCAGCGTTGCGGCAGCGGGCTATGGCTACACCTTC.

V and J are TRBV7-9 and TRBJ2-2, with TRBD2 identical over 10 bases. This CDR3 is 15 amino acids long. Per the germline V gene, CDR1 is SEHNR and CDR2 is FQNEAQ (reference sequence). Unmatched junction bases numbered 11, after V lost 10 bases and J lost 6 bases. The DNA of the CDR3 is TGTGCCAACCGCGTAGCGGGGGGACCCCCCGGGGAGCTGTTTTTT. It translates to CANRVAGGPPGELFF.

Many counts were recorded for this clone. V usage is TRBV7-7 and J usage is TRBJ2-2, with TRBD2 matching 8 bases. The CDR3 runs 17 residues. Germline CDR1 is SSHAT and CDR2 is FNYEAQ (reference sequence). The trim removed 2 bases at V and 2 bases at J, leaving 7 bases unmatched. The CDR3 DNA reads TGTGCCAGCAGCTTACTAGATAGCGGGGCTAACACCGGGGAGCTGTTTTTT. It translates to CASSLLDSGANTGELFF.

The gene calls are TRBV6-5 and TRBJ1-1; 7 positions match TRBD1. This CDR3 comprises 14 residues. Trimming removed 8 bases from V and 6 bases from J; junction bases left unmatched: 12. Germline-derived CDR1 and CDR2 are MNHEY and SVGAGI. The CDR3 region is CASSWGTADPEAFF. CDR3 coding DNA: TGTGCCAGCTCATGGGGGACAGCAGACCCTGAAGCTTTCTTT.

The chain recombines TRBV6-5 with TRBJ1-2; D ambiguous. The CDR3 is made up of 12 amino acids. The ends were cut back, 4 bases at V and 1 base at J, with 4 bases in the middle. The germline V gene encodes CDR1 MNHEY and CDR2 SVGAGI. CDR3 sequence reads: CASSSSNYGYTF. CDR3 bases: TGTGCCAGCAGTTCTAGTAACTATGGCTACACCTTC.

This chain connects TRBV12-3 or TRBV12-4 to TRBJ1-3; the match to TRBD1 covers 9 bases. The CDR3 extends over 12 amino acids. V gave up 6 bases and J gave up 8 bases; unmatched junction bases: 2. The CDR3 sequence: CASSRQGDTIYF. The CDR3 DNA sequence: TGTGCCAGCAGCAGACAGGGGGACACCATATATTTT.

The chain carries TRBV9 and TRBJ2-2, with a possible D match to TRBD2 (5 bases). The CDR3 is made up of 14 amino acids. The V and J ends lost 4 bases and 8 bases respectively, with 15 bases between them. Germline V lookup: CDR1 SGDLS, CDR2 YYNGEE. The CDR3 loop is CASSPDSHGGELFF. CDR3 sequence (DNA): TGTGCCAGCAGCCCGGACTCCCACGGGGGGGAGCTGTTTTTT.

The chain couples TRBV6-5 to TRBJ2-3; D is undetermined. Trimming stripped 0 bases from V and 0 bases from J, with 7 bases between. The CDR3 spans 15 residues. Per the germline V gene, CDR1 is MNHEY and CDR2 is SVGAGI. Here the CDR3 reads CASSYSTASTDTQYF. In nucleotides, the CDR3 is TGTGCCAGCAGTTACTCCACAGCTAGCACAGATACGCAGTATTTT.

The genes are TRBV3-1 (or the pseudogene TRBV3-2) and TRBJ1-5; perhaps TRBD1 as D (5 bases). CDR1 is LGHDT and CDR2 is YNNKEL in the germline V gene (reference sequence). V was shortened by 1 base and J by 1 base, with 8 bases between the two germline ends. CDR3 length equals 15 residues. CDR3 sequence: CASSQAGLSNQPQHF. As DNA, the CDR3 is TGTGCCAGCAGCCAAGCAGGGCTCAGCAATCAGCCCCAGCATTTT.

The rearrangement uses TRBV6-6 and TRBJ1-2; 8 bases are shared with TRBD1. From germline, CDR1 is MNHNY and CDR2 SVGAGI (reference sequence). The CDR3 sequence is 12 residues long. The ends lost 5 bases at V and 7 bases at J; junction bases unmatched: 3. CDR3 residues: CASSQTGVGYTF. As DNA, the CDR3 is TGTGCCAGCAGTCAGACAGGGGTTGGCTACACCTTC.

This chain uses TRBV5-5 with TRBJ1-4, with D unresolved. There are 14 residues in the CDR3. Per germline, CDR1 SGHKS and CDR2 YYEKEE (reference sequence). The V gene lost 6 bases and the J gene lost 6 bases, with 15 bases spanning the gap. Here the CDR3 DNA reads TGTGCCAGCACCCTGAGAGGATTCGATGAAAAACTGTTTTTT. Its protein is CASTLRGFDEKLFF.

V is TRBV11-3 and J is TRBJ2-2; D perhaps matches TRBD1 (6 bases). CDR3 length: 13 amino acids. The germline gives CDR1 SGHNT, CDR2 YENEEA. V was cut by 6 bases and J by 7 bases, with 12 bases left in between. This CDR3 is CASSRQGYGELFF. The CDR3 DNA is TGTGCCAGCAGTCGTCAGGGGTACGGGGAGCTGTTTTTT.

The J gene is TRBJ2-7, the V gene TRBV7-2; D is unresolved. This CDR3 has 14 residues. The germline CDR1 and CDR2 sequences are SGHTA and FQGNSA. V was clipped by 0 bases and J by 6 bases, with 12 bases between them. This chain's CDR3 is CASSLANRPSEQYF. The CDR3 bases are TGTGCCAGCAGCTTAGCGAACAGACCGTCCGAGCAGTACTTC.

The chain recombines TRBV11-2 with TRBJ2-7; 7 bases fit TRBD1. The germline gives CDR1 SGHAT, CDR2 FQNNGV. The CDR3 has 14 residues. Trimming took 5 bases from V and 4 from J; bases not matched to a gene: 8. The CDR3 sequence is CASSLTGFGYEQYF. CDR3 in DNA: TGTGCCAGCAGCCTGACAGGGTTTGGGTACGAGCAGTACTTC.

The CDR3 region has the DNA TGTGCCAGCAGTTACCCGAGGGGACAGGGGGCCCGTAGGGCCAACGTCCTGACTTTC. Translated, it gives CASSYPRGQGARRANVLTF. The V gene is TRBV6-2 or TRBV6-3, the J gene TRBJ2-6; 12 bases fit TRBD1. After removal of 2 bases from V and 5 bases from J, the junction contained 10 bases not matched to a gene. Germline V gives CDR1 MNHEY, CDR2 SVGEGT. This CDR3 is built from 19 residues.

The chain uses TRBV6-5 and TRBJ2-7; TRBD1 is a possible D gene (6 bases). Germline V lookup: CDR1 MNHEY, CDR2 SVGAGI. The germline V and J ends were trimmed by 6 bases and 3 bases, with 12 bases remaining between them. The CDR3 runs to 13 residues. This CDR3 is CASRGQNDYEQYF. CDR3 nucleotide sequence: TGTGCCAGCAGAGGACAGAATGACTACGAGCAGTACTTC.

CDR3 DNA sequence: TGTGCCAGTAGTAGAAGGGGGCGCGGTAACACCGGGGAGCTGTTTTTT. Translating it yields CASSRRGRGNTGELFF. The V gene is TRBV19, the J gene TRBJ2-2; the match to TRBD1 covers 7 bases. Germline loops: CDR1 LNHDA, CDR2 SQIVND (reference sequence). This CDR3 contains 16 residues. With 4 bases clipped from V and 2 bases from J, the junction kept 7 bases outside the gene matches.

This clone was picked up many times. The CDR3 sequence: CASSPTQTGSSGNTIYF. The CDR3, as DNA: TGCGCCAGCAGCCCCACCCAGACAGGGAGCTCTGGAAACACCATATATTTT. V and J are TRBV5-1 and TRBJ1-3; 7 bases fit TRBD1. The ends lost 4 bases at V and 0 bases at J; junction bases unmatched: 10. Germline assignment: CDR1 SGHRS and CDR2 YFSETQ. This CDR3 region has 17 residues.